A selection of T cell receptor beta chains follows, all from one sample in a study of CD8+CD57+ T cells in acquired aplastic anemia. Using its own MiXCR run on the reads, TCRdb lists one record per CDR3 protein. The sample contains roughly 200,000 distinct CDR3 sequences, over 60% of which appear only once. The specimen was sorted CD4+, CD8+, or CD8+CD57+ T cells (not recorded which) from PBMCs. Receptor source: a human donor in good health. CDR3s include the opening cysteine and the closing phenylalanine or tryptophan. D genes are given only for firm matches. Rows give clone size only sometimes, using once, few, many, or a class for an expanded clone.

. TRBJ1-2 TRBV7-9 . TGTGCCAGCAGCGCGCCCAACAGCAACTATGGCTACACCTTC CASSAPNSNYGYTF
many TRBJ2-6 TRBV6-5 TRBD1 TGTGCCAGCAGGCAGGGGGTTCCAAACTCTGGGGCCAACGTCCTGACTTTC CASRQGVPNSGANVLTF
. TRBJ1-2 TRBV19 . TGTGCCAGTAGTAGCCTAGAGGCCGACCGCTATGGCTACACCTTC CASSSLEADRYGYTF
once TRBJ2-6 TRBV4-3 . TGCGCCAGCAGCCAAGACGTGGGGACTGGGGCCAACGTCCTGACTTTC CASSQDVGTGANVLTF
. TRBJ1-2 TRBV12-3/TRBV12-4 . TGTGCCAGCAGTTTAGGGAGAGTGGTCTATGGCTACACCTTC CASSLGRVVYGYTF
. TRBJ2-1 TRBV10-3 TRBD2 TGTGCCATCAGTGACAAGACTAGCGGGAGCAATGAGCAGTTCTTC CAISDKTSGSNEQFF
. TRBJ2-7 TRBV7-9 . TGTGCCAGCAGCTTAGAGGCAAATTCCATCTACGAGCAGTACTTC CASSLEANSIYEQYF
. TRBJ1-2 TRBV19 . TGTGCCAGTAGTATAGGGCGGGCAGCCTATGGCTACACCTTC CASSIGRAAYGYTF
. TRBJ1-5 TRBV7-2 . TGTGCCAGCAGCTTAGACGGCCAGCCCCAGCATTTT CASSLDGQPQHF
. TRBJ1-2 TRBV10-3 . TGTGCCATCAGTGACAGTCTAGGCTTTAAGTATGGCTACACCTTC CAISDSLGFKYGYTF
. TRBJ2-4 TRBV5-8 TRBD1 TGTGCCAGCCGACTTTGGACAGGAAAAAACATTCAGTACTTC CASRLWTGKNIQYF
. TRBJ2-3 TRBV29-1 TRBD1 TGCAGCGTTGGGACAGGCCCTGATACGCAGTATTTT CSVGTGPDTQYF
. TRBJ2-7 TRBV7-9 . TGTGCCAGCAGCCCCCGGGCGGGGAGCTCCTACAATGAGCAGCACTTC CASSPRAGSSYNEQHF
many TRBJ1-2 TRBV4-2 . TGTGCCAGCAGCCAAGTTTTGTCAGGGCACTCGCTGCCTGACTATGGCTACACCTTC CASSQVLSGHSLPDYGYTF
. TRBJ2-3 TRBV29-1 . TGCAGCGTTGAGGGGCGGAGGGACACAGATACGCAGTATTTT CSVEGRRDTDTQYF
. TRBJ2-5 TRBV20-1 TRBD1 TGCAGTGCTAGAGCAGGGGGCGATAAGACCCAGTACTTC CSARAGGDKTQYF
. TRBJ2-7 TRBV9 TRBD1 TGTGCCAGCAGCTCCCGTCGGACAGGGGGTTTTTACGAGCAGTACTTC CASSSRRTGGFYEQYF
. TRBJ2-4 TRBV7-9 TRBD1 TGTGCCAGCAGCACAAACAGGGGAAGCAATCAGTACTTC CASSTNRGSNQYF
. TRBJ1-1 TRBV27 . TGTGCCAGCAGTTTGACCCTAAGACCTATGAACACTGAAGCTTTCTTT CASSLTLRPMNTEAFF
. TRBJ2-6 TRBV2 . TGTGCCAGCAGTTTACGAGGGACCGGGGCCAACGTCCTGACTTTC CASSLRGTGANVLTF
many TRBJ2-1 TRBV6-6 . TGTGCCAGCAGTTACGGGCTAAATGAGCAGTTCTTC CASSYGLNEQFF
. TRBJ2-3 TRBV24-1 TRBD2 TGTGCCACCAGTGATGTCACTAGCGGGAGGGCAGATACGCAGTATTTT CATSDVTSGRADTQYF
once TRBJ2-1 TRBV11-2 TRBD2 TGTGCCAGCAGCTTACTCTCCGGGACTAGATATGAGCAGTTCTTC CASSLLSGTRYEQFF
. TRBJ1-1 TRBV7-2 TRBD1 TGTGCCAGCAGCTTCCGCGGGACAGGGGGTTACATGAACACTGAAGCTTTCTTT CASSFRGTGGYMNTEAFF
once TRBJ2-7 TRBV7-9 TRBD2 TGTGCCAGCAGCATCCGGGGGGTGGACTACGAGCAGTACTTC CASSIRGVDYEQYF
. TRBJ1-1 TRBV2 . TGTGCCAGCAGTTTCCAACAGGGGAACACTGAAGCTTTCTTT CASSFQQGNTEAFF
. TRBJ1-4 TRBV15 TRBD1 TGTGCCACCAGCAGCGGGACAGTTGAAAAACTGTTTTTT CATSSGTVEKLFF
. TRBJ2-7 TRBV5-1 TRBD2 TGCGCCAGCAGCCCGGCGGGGACTAGCGGGCCCCAGTCCGAGCAGTACTTC CASSPAGTSGPQSEQYF
. TRBJ2-5 TRBV12-3/TRBV12-4 TRBD1 TGTGCCAGCAGTAAGACAGGGACACCAGAGACCCAGTACTTC CASSKTGTPETQYF
. TRBJ1-5 TRBV20-1 . TGCAGTGCTAGAGTCGAAACGGGAGACAGGTTTGATCAGCCCCAGCATTTT CSARVETGDRFDQPQHF
. TRBJ2-3 TRBV5-1 TRBD1 TGCGCCAGCAGCCCTTTCGAGGACAGGGGCACAGATACGCAGTATTTT CASSPFEDRGTDTQYF
many TRBJ2-2 TRBV5-1 . TGCGCCAGCACCGGGGCTCGGGACACCGGGGAGCTGTTTTTT CASTGARDTGELFF
. TRBJ2-7 TRBV7-9 . TGTGCCAGCAGCTTAGGGATAGCCCCCTACGAGCAGTACTTC CASSLGIAPYEQYF
many TRBJ2-7 TRBV6-1 . TGTGCCAGCAGTGTCGGACGGGACTCCAACTACGAGCAGTACTTC CASSVGRDSNYEQYF
. TRBJ1-1 TRBV4-3 TRBD1 TGCGCCAGCAGTCCGGGACAGACAGATGCGAACACTGAAGCTTTCTTT CASSPGQTDANTEAFF
. TRBJ2-5 TRBV2 . TGTGCCAGCAGCGGAGGCGGAGGGGAGATGGAGACCCAGTACTTC CASSGGGGEMETQYF
. TRBJ1-3 TRBV15 . TGTGCCACCAGCAGAGATACGGGTTTAGGAGGAAACACCATATATTTT CATSRDTGLGGNTIYF